This is a list of T cell receptor beta chains from one sample in a study of T cell repertoires in cytomegalovirus infection. TCRdb recomputed calls from the reads with MiXCR, one row per CDR3 protein. In the table there are 450,000 to 600,000 distinct CDR3 sequences, under 45% of which are singletons. These TCRs are of unknown antigen specificity. The starting material was cultured PBMCs, obtained from culture after CMV antigen stimulation. Receptors were obtained from a human donor in good health (CMV status not recorded). Some clones in this sample may be carry-over from other donors' samples. The CDR3 runs from the conserved cysteine through the conserved F or W. D genes are given only for firm matches. Clone size is stated in some rows and not others, as once, few, many or a class when expanded.

TGTGCCAGCAGTTACACCGGGACTAGCGTCTTCAATGAGCAGTTCTTC	CASSYTGTSVFNEQFF	few	TRBV6-5	TRBJ2-1	TRBD2
TGCGCCAGCAGCCAAGATCAAAGGGGAGAGACCCAGTACTTC	CASSQDQRGETQYF	-	TRBV4-1	TRBJ2-5	-
TGCGCCAGCAGCCCTAATGCGTGGCAGACTAATCAGCCCCAGCATTTT	CASSPNAWQTNQPQHF	-	TRBV4-3	TRBJ1-5	-
TGTGCCAGCAGCCTCCAGACAGATTACGAGCAGTACTTC	CASSLQTDYEQYF	few	TRBV7-6	TRBJ2-7	-
TGTGCCAGCAGCTTAAGGCTAGCGGGAGGTGCTGAGCAGTTCTTC	CASSLRLAGGAEQFF	-	TRBV7-2	TRBJ2-1	TRBD2
TGTGCCACCAGTGATTCGGGGGAAGCGGGGGGGCAAGAGACCCAGTACTTC	CATSDSGEAGGQETQYF	once	TRBV24-1	TRBJ2-5	TRBD2
TGTGCCAGCAGCCCATCCCGGGGGGGGGTCCACACAGATACGCAGTATTTT	CASSPSRGGVHTDTQYF	few	TRBV7-8	TRBJ2-3	TRBD2
TGTGCCAGCAGCTTACGCAGGGAATTGGAGACCCAGTACTTC	CASSLRRELETQYF	-	TRBV7-2	TRBJ2-5	-
TGCAGTGCTAGTCGGTACGGTGGAGAAGAGACCCAGTACTTC	CSASRYGGEETQYF	-	TRBV20-1	TRBJ2-5	-
TGTGCCAGCAGCTTAGGGCCCCGGGGGGCAGAGACCCAGTACTTC	CASSLGPRGAETQYF	few	TRBV7-8	TRBJ2-5	-
TGCAGTGCTAGAGTTCCGGGACTAGCCTACAATGAGCAGTTCTTC	CSARVPGLAYNEQFF	few	TRBV20-1	TRBJ2-1	TRBD2
TGTGCCAGCAGCCCGACTAGAGGAGTAACAGATACGCAGTATTTT	CASSPTRGVTDTQYF	-	TRBV7-9	TRBJ2-3	-
TGTGCCAGCAGCTTTTCCCCGGGACAGGGGAACACTGAAGCTTTCTTT	CASSFSPGQGNTEAFF	few	TRBV7-8	TRBJ1-1	TRBD1
TGTGCCAGCAGCAAGAACAGGGCCGGGGGGACTGAAGCTTTCTTT	CASSKNRAGGTEAFF	many	TRBV7-2	TRBJ1-1	-
TGTGCCATCAGTGACGTACGGACAAATGTCTATGGCTACACCTTC	CAISDVRTNVYGYTF	-	TRBV10-3	TRBJ1-2	-
TGTGCCAGTAGTACCGTCGGACAGGGGAGGATCAATGAGCAGTTCTTC	CASSTVGQGRINEQFF	-	TRBV19	TRBJ2-1	TRBD1
TGTGCCAGCAGTTACGGCCCGAGCACTGAAGCTTTCTTT	CASSYGPSTEAFF	once	TRBV6-5	TRBJ1-1	-
TGTGCCAGCAGTGGACAGGGAATGTCGCAGCCCCAGCATTTT	CASSGQGMSQPQHF	-	TRBV12-3/TRBV12-4	TRBJ1-5	TRBD1
TGTGCCAGCAGCTTGATTGGGACAGGGGACGCAGATACGCAGTATTTT	CASSLIGTGDADTQYF	-	TRBV5-6	TRBJ2-3	TRBD1
TGTGCCAGCAGTCGCCGGGACAGGATGAATGAAAAACTGTTTTTT	CASSRRDRMNEKLFF	few	TRBV27	TRBJ1-4	TRBD1
TGTGCCAGCAGCTTAAAGACAGGGTTCGAGCAGTACTTC	CASSLKTGFEQYF	-	TRBV7-2	TRBJ2-7	TRBD1
TGTGCCAGCAGCTTAGTAGAGGGACCTCCCTACGAGCAGTACTTC	CASSLVEGPPYEQYF	many	TRBV7-2	TRBJ2-7	-
TGTGCCAGCACCCCGGGGCCCTCCTACGAGCAGTACTTC	CASTPGPSYEQYF	-	TRBV6-6	TRBJ2-7	-
TGTGCCAGTAGGGGACAGGGCGATCAGCCCCAGCGTTTT	CASRGQGDQPQRF	-	TRBV19	TRBJ1-5	TRBD1
TGTGCCAGCAGACCTAGCGGGGGGCGGTACGAGCAGTACTTC	CASRPSGGRYEQYF	-	TRBV7-2	TRBJ2-7	TRBD2
TGTGCCAGCAGTCTGACAGGATTCCAAGAGACCCAGTACTTC	CASSLTGFQETQYF	few	TRBV6-6	TRBJ2-5	-
TGCGCCAGCAGCCCGTGGATCGAGGGTGAGCAGTTCTTC	CASSPWIEGEQFF	-	TRBV4-1	TRBJ2-1	-
TGTGCCAGCAAAATCAGGGTAGAGCAGCCCCAGCATTTT	CASKIRVEQPQHF	few	TRBV2	TRBJ1-5	-
TGTGCCAGCAGCGAGTCCCCCAGGGGGGGTGCTTTCTCTGGGGCCAACGTCCTGACTTTC	CASSESPRGGAFSGANVLTF	-	TRBV9	TRBJ2-6	-
TGTGCCAGCAGCCTGCCCCCAACAGGGATTGGGTATGGCTACACCTTC	CASSLPPTGIGYGYTF	-	TRBV7-9	TRBJ1-2	-
TGTGCCAGCAGCTGGGACAGGGGGGGGAACACTGAAGCTTTCTTT	CASSWDRGGNTEAFF	-	TRBV7-2	TRBJ1-1	TRBD1
TGCAGTGCTAGAGACAGGGGGCCTGGGGCCAACGTCCTGACTTTC	CSARDRGPGANVLTF	-	TRBV20-1	TRBJ2-6	TRBD1
TGTGCCAGCAGCTTAAGGTCGGGCGGGGAGGGCCCGGTGTGGACCCAGTACTTC	CASSLRSGGEGPVWTQYF	few	TRBV7-2	TRBJ2-5	TRBD2
TGTGCCAGCAGCCCACACCCTAGAAGCTCCTACAATGAGCAGTTCTTC	CASSPHPRSSYNEQFF	few	TRBV7-2	TRBJ2-1	-